The 32 T cell receptor beta chains below were found in one sample sequenced in a study of T cells after yellow fever vaccination. TCRdb re-derived calls from the 5' RACE reads in MiXCR, one entry per CDR3 protein. The sample consists of about 340,000 distinct CDR3 sequences, roughly 4.3% of them appearing once. The specimen comprised PBMCs, sampled 5 days after the yellow fever booster vaccination. These receptors were taken from a man younger than 30 who received the YFV17D yellow fever vaccine.

J is TRBJ2-7 and V is TRBV6-1; 7 nucleotides line up with TRBD1. The germline V gene has CDR1 MNHNS and CDR2 SASEGT. The junction had 5 bases not matched to a gene; V was cut back by 2 bases and J by 7 bases. The CDR3 runs to 13 residues. The CDR3 DNA sequence: TGTGCCAGCAGTGAAACAGGGGTGGAAGAGCAGTACGTC. This sequence encodes CASSETGVEEQYV.

This clonotype came up a few times. The chain recombines TRBV2 with TRBJ2-7; D not certain. The V gene lost 4 bases and the J gene lost 5 bases, with 12 bases spanning the gap. CDR1 is SNHLY, CDR2 FYNNEI, per germline. The CDR3 runs to 13 residues. The DNA for the CDR3 is TGTGCCAGCAGTGGCGTTCGAGGCGACGAGCAGTACTTC. Protein sequence: CASSGVRGDEQYF.

The chain joins TRBV5-1 to TRBJ2-1, with 9 bases that match TRBD2. Germline V lookup: CDR1 SGHRS, CDR2 YFSETQ. There are 14 residues in the CDR3. With 0 bases clipped from V and 6 bases from J, the junction kept 1 base outside the gene matches. The CDR3 nucleotides are TGCGCCAGCAGCTTGGAACTAGCGGGCAATGAGCAGTTCTTC. This translates into CASSLELAGNEQFF.

This clonotype came up a few times. The chain recombines TRBV5-1 with TRBJ1-2, with TRBD1 matching over 7 bases. With V trimmed by 4 bases and J by 4 bases, 4 bases remained unmatched. The CDR3 has 13 residues. The V gene's germline CDR1 is SGHRS and CDR2 YFSETQ. The CDR3 is CASSRDSFYGYTF. The CDR3 nucleotides are TGCGCCAGCAGCCGGGACAGCTTCTATGGCTACACCTTC.

This clonotype was picked up many times. J is TRBJ2-3 and V is TRBV28, with D perhaps TRBD2 (6 bases). In germline, CDR1 is MDHEN, CDR2 SYDVKM. V was pared by 0 bases and J by 5 bases, with 12 bases between. The CDR3 consists of 15 residues. CDR3 DNA: TGTGCCAGCAGTTTATGGGTCGGGGGAGGAGATACGCAGTATTTT. Amino acids: CASSLWVGGGDTQYF.

This clonotype was counted many times. The chain carries TRBV2 and TRBJ2-1; D is undetermined. Looked up from germline, CDR1 is SNHLY and CDR2 is FYNNEI. The CDR3 extends over 14 amino acids. V was shortened by 8 bases and J by 2 bases, with 13 bases between the two germline ends. The CDR3 coding sequence is TGTGCCAGCGGCTCTACCGAAACCTACAATGAGCAGTTCTTC. Amino acids: CASGSTETYNEQFF.

This clonotype appeared a few times. V and J are TRBV5-1 and TRBJ1-2; TRBD1 aligns across 9 bases. The germline CDR1 and CDR2 sequences are SGHRS and YFSETQ. This CDR3 has 14 residues. The trim removed 9 bases at V and 8 bases at J, leaving 14 bases unmatched. The CDR3 here is CATKDGTGSSGYTF. In nucleotides, the CDR3 is TGCGCCACCAAGGACGGGACAGGGAGCTCGGGCTACACCTTC.

This clonotype was counted between two and nine times. As DNA, the CDR3 is TGTGCCACCCAGAGTGGGGGAGATACGCAGTATTTT. It codes for CATQSGGDTQYF. The gene calls are TRBV10-3 and TRBJ2-3; D is possibly TRBD1 or TRBD2 (5 bases each). The CDR3 has 12 residues. Per the germline V gene, CDR1 is ENHRY and CDR2 is SYGVKD. V was pared by 10 bases and J by 5 bases, with 13 bases between.

A few counts support this clonotype. The V and J genes are TRBV15 and TRBJ2-2; no clear D gene. Deletions cut 5 bases from V and 6 bases from J, with 16 bases between. CDR3 length equals 15 residues. Germline-derived CDR1 and CDR2 are LNHNV and YYDKDF (reference sequence). CDR3 nucleotide sequence: TGTGCCACCAGCCCCGACCCTGGGGTCTCCGGGGAGCTGTTTTTT. Encoded protein: CATSPDPGVSGELFF.

The chain recombines TRBV5-4 with TRBJ2-3, with a weak D call TRBD1 (5 bases). CDR3 length equals 13 residues. Trimming cost V 0 bases and J 6 bases, with 8 bases left between them. Per germline, CDR1 SGHNT and CDR2 YYREEE (reference sequence). CDR3 DNA: TGTGCCAGCAGCTTGGGGTGGGGCGATACGCAGTATTTT. It is translated as CASSLGWGDTQYF.

The gene calls are TRBV6-5 and TRBJ1-1; D remains ambiguous. Germline V lookup: CDR1 MNHEY, CDR2 SVGAGI. This CDR3 region has 13 residues. V was trimmed by 1 base and J by 1 base, leaving 4 bases between them. CDR3 region: CASSYWENTEAFF. The CDR3 bases are TGTGCCAGCAGTTACTGGGAGAACACTGAAGCTTTCTTT.

This clonotype was seen repeatedly, ten times or more. The V gene is TRBV5-1, the J gene TRBJ2-7, with TRBD1 identical over 8 bases. The CDR3 sequence is 13 residues long. Germline-derived CDR1 and CDR2 are SGHRS and YFSETQ. With 4 bases clipped from V and 7 bases from J, the junction kept 7 bases outside the gene matches. The CDR3 bases are TGCGCCAGCAGCACGGGACAGGCGGGAGAGCAGTACTTC. This translates into CASSTGQAGEQYF.

This clonotype was counted at least ten times. The chain combines TRBV5-5 with TRBJ2-2; D is perhaps TRBD1 (5 bases). The length of the CDR3 is 15 residues. V dropped 3 bases and J dropped 7 bases, with 16 bases sitting between them. Germline CDR1 SGHKS, CDR2 YYEKEE (reference sequence). CDR3 nucleotides: TGTGCCAGCAGCTCCACAGGATTACCGGGCGGGGAGCTGTTTTTT. This sequence encodes CASSSTGLPGGELFF.

This clonotype has more than one count but fewer than ten. V and J are TRBV5-1 and TRBJ1-1, with D hard to call. CDR1 is SGHRS, CDR2 YFSETQ, per germline. V was trimmed by 2 bases and J by 6 bases, leaving 20 bases between them. The CDR3 runs to 16 residues. In nucleotides, the CDR3 is TGCGCCAGCAGCTTTGTCGCGGCCGGGAGGATCGCTGAAGCTTTCTTT. Its protein is CASSFVAAGRIAEAFF.

The V and J genes are TRBV28 and TRBJ2-5; tentative D call: TRBD2 (8 bases). In germline, CDR1 is MDHEN, CDR2 SYDVKM. This CDR3 region has 16 residues. The V gene lost 3 bases and the J gene lost 5 bases, with 19 bases spanning the gap. The CDR3 DNA follows: TGTGCCAGCAGTTTGGCCGGGACTAGGGGGCGGGAGACCCAGTACTTC. This translates into CASSLAGTRGRETQYF.

The chain carries TRBV5-1 and TRBJ1-1; 7 bases map to TRBD1. The CDR3 extends over 13 amino acids. Germline CDR1 reads SGHRS; CDR2 reads YFSETQ. Trimming removed 5 bases from V and 4 bases from J; junction bases left unmatched: 5. CDR3 sequence reads: CASRRTGSTEAFF. The CDR3 DNA follows: TGCGCCAGCAGAAGGACAGGTAGCACTGAAGCTTTCTTT.

In this sample, this clonotype turned up a few times. The chain carries TRBV27 and TRBJ1-2; the D is unclear. CDR1 and CDR2 from the germline V gene are MNHEY and SMNVEV (reference sequence). The CDR3 length is 13 residues. V was shortened by 0 bases and J by 4 bases, with 6 bases between the two germline ends. CDR3 protein: CASSLSPAYGYTF. The CDR3 nucleotides read TGTGCCAGCAGTTTATCCCCCGCCTATGGCTACACCTTC.

This clonotype was observed a handful of times. The gene calls are TRBV7-9 and TRBJ1-1; D perhaps matches TRBD1 (6 bases). V lost 6 bases, J lost 4 bases, and 27 bases lay in between. Germline assignment: CDR1 SEHNR and CDR2 FQNEAQ (reference sequence). The CDR3 sequence is 18 residues long. The CDR3 here is CASRPKGFGGREGTEAFF. CDR3 nucleotide sequence: TGTGCCAGCAGGCCAAAGGGTTTTGGGGGGCGTGAGGGCACTGAAGCTTTCTTT.

This clonotype was observed a few times. The genes are TRBV6-5 and TRBJ1-3; D uncertain. V lost 8 bases and J lost 4, with 15 bases in between. Germline CDR1 MNHEY, CDR2 SVGAGI. This CDR3 is 14 amino acids long. The CDR3: CASGDARQGNTIYF. In DNA form, the CDR3 reads TGTGCCAGCGGTGATGCCAGGCAGGGAAACACCATATATTTT.

This clonotype was counted a few times. The chain combines TRBV4-1 with TRBJ2-5, with D perhaps TRBD2 (7 bases). The CDR3 is made up of 16 amino acids. The ends were cut back, 5 bases at V and 5 bases at J, with 21 bases in the middle. Looked up from germline, CDR1 is MGHRA and CDR2 is YSYEKL. The CDR3 here is CASSYSRGGRWETQYF. DNA for the CDR3: TGCGCCAGCAGCTACTCGAGGGGGGGCCGATGGGAGACCCAGTACTTC.

The chain is built from TRBV20-1 and TRBJ1-4, with a possible D match to TRBD1 (6 bases). From germline, CDR1 is DFQATT and CDR2 SNEGSKA (reference sequence). This CDR3 has 14 residues. Trimming removed 5 bases at V and 7 bases at J, with 17 bases between. The CDR3 sequence is CSAEQGRGGEKLFF. The CDR3 region has the DNA TGCAGTGCTGAACAGGGAAGGGGTGGTGAAAAACTGTTTTTT.

This clonotype showed up many times. In nucleotides, the CDR3 is TGTGCCAGCAGGGTGTCGGGATCGAACACTGAAGCTTTCTTT. Translated: CASRVSGSNTEAFF. The chain employs TRBV12-3 or TRBV12-4 and TRBJ1-1, with D unresolved. The V gene lost 6 bases and the J gene lost 1 base, with 12 bases spanning the gap. The length of the CDR3 is 14 residues.

This clonotype was seen a few times. J is TRBJ2-6 and V is TRBV5-1; 9 positions match TRBD1. Germline CDR1 reads SGHRS; CDR2 reads YFSETQ. The CDR3 consists of 16 residues. Germline trimming cut 2 bases from V and 2 bases from J; bases unmatched to any gene: 2. CDR3 in amino acids: CASSLQGATGANVLTF. CDR3 nucleotides: TGCGCCAGCAGCTTACAGGGGGCGACTGGGGCCAACGTCCTGACTTTC.

The chain links TRBV11-2 to TRBJ2-5; tentatively, D is TRBD2 (5 bases). From germline, CDR1 is SGHAT and CDR2 FQNNGV. Trimming took 1 base from V and 4 from J, leaving 13 bases between them. The CDR3 is 15 residues long. The CDR3 sequence: CASSLGTRELETQYF. In nucleotides, the CDR3 is TGTGCCAGCAGCTTAGGGACTCGGGAATTAGAGACCCAGTACTTC.

Many counts were recorded for this clonotype. The chain carries TRBV9 and TRBJ2-5; 7 bases match TRBD2. The ends lost 4 bases at V and 3 bases at J; junction bases unmatched: 3. Germline-derived CDR1 and CDR2 are SGDLS and YYNGEE. The CDR3 is 13 amino acids. CDR3 sequence reads: CASSFSGEETQYF. The CDR3 DNA is TGTGCCAGCAGCTTCAGCGGGGAAGAGACCCAGTACTTC.

The V gene is TRBV7-9, the J gene TRBJ2-5, with 9 bases lining up with TRBD2. CDR3 length: 16 residues. V was pared by 5 bases and J by 1 base, with 8 bases of the junction left unmatched. Per the germline V gene, CDR1 is SEHNR and CDR2 is FQNEAQ (reference sequence). The CDR3 DNA is TGTGCCAGCAGCCGCCGGCTAGCGGGGCGCCAAGAGACCCAGTACTTC. Amino acids: CASSRRLAGRQETQYF.

The chain carries TRBV24-1 and TRBJ2-1, with 8 bases aligning to TRBD2. The germline gives CDR1 KGHDR, CDR2 SFDVKD. The V gene end was trimmed by 3 bases and the J gene end by 0 bases; junction bases not matched to a gene: 9. The CDR3 is 18 residues long. The DNA for the CDR3 is TGTGCCACCAGTGATCCGGGGGTAGCGGGACCCTCCTACAATGAGCAGTTCTTC. Its translation: CATSDPGVAGPSYNEQFF.

This clonotype occurred a few times. The chain carries TRBV28 and TRBJ2-7; 12 nucleotides align to TRBD1. Germline loops: CDR1 MDHEN, CDR2 SYDVKM. This CDR3 spans 16 amino acids. Trimming removed 5 bases from V and 6 bases from J; junction bases left unmatched: 11. For the CDR3, the DNA is TGTGCCAGCAGTCCCCCGGGGACAGGGGGCTACGGCGAGCAGTACTTC. Its protein is CASSPPGTGGYGEQYF.

The sample holds many counts of this clonotype. The V and J genes are TRBV3-1 and TRBJ2-1; TRBD2 agrees at 9 bases. The CDR3 has 12 amino acids. The germline gives CDR1 LGHDT, CDR2 YNNKEL (reference sequence). Trimming took 4 bases from V and 10 from J; bases not matched to a gene: 2. The CDR3 nucleotides read TGTGCCAGCAGCCCCCTAGCGGGGGAGCAGTTCTTC. As protein: CASSPLAGEQFF.

This clonotype came up many times. The chain is built from TRBV5-1 and TRBJ2-7; maybe TRBD1 (6 bases). Trimming stripped 5 bases from V and 4 bases from J, with 22 bases between. The CDR3 spans 16 residues. Germline assignment: CDR1 SGHRS and CDR2 YFSETQ. CDR3 in amino acids: CASSPHTRGQPYEQYF. CDR3 nucleotide sequence: TGCGCCAGCAGTCCTCATACCCGTGGACAGCCTTACGAGCAGTACTTC.

Only a few counts were recorded for this clonotype. The V and J genes are TRBV6-1 and TRBJ1-2; tentative D call: TRBD1 (6 bases). This CDR3 spans 17 amino acids. V shed 2 bases and J shed 4 bases, with 20 bases lying between them. Germline V lookup: CDR1 MNHNS, CDR2 SASEGT. The CDR3 DNA follows: TGTGCCAGCAGTGAATGGAGAGGACAGCCAGGAGCCTATGGCTACACCTTC. Translating gives CASSEWRGQPGAYGYTF.

This clonotype has just a few counts. The chain employs TRBV20-1 and TRBJ2-1; D unresolved. The germline V gene encodes CDR1 DFQATT and CDR2 SNEGSKA (reference sequence). Trimming removed 2 bases at V and 4 bases at J, with 9 bases between. The CDR3 loop spans 13 amino acids. DNA for the CDR3: TGCAGTGCTAGAAACGTCCCTTACAATGAGCAGTTCTTC. Protein product: CSARNVPYNEQFF.